These 7 T cell receptor beta chains were all obtained from the same sample, sequenced in a study of blood T cell repertoires in COVID-19. Produced via immunoSEQ multiplex PCR; TCRdb's table is partial and in-frame only. The table includes 350,000 to 550,000 clones, approximately 90% detected once. Material: PBMCs or T cells enriched from blood (not recorded which). These receptors came from a man aged 30-40 years who had recovered from COVID-19.

V gene TRBV27 combines with J gene TRBJ2-2; TRBD1 agrees at 10 bases. Germline V gives CDR1 MNHEY, CDR2 SMNVEV (reference sequence). CDR3 length: 16 amino acids. The trim removed 2 bases at V and 5 bases at J, leaving 5 bases unmatched. The CDR3 DNA sequence: TGTGCCAGCAGTTTAATAGGGACAGGGGTAACCGGGGAGCTGTTTTTT. Protein sequence: CASSLIGTGVTGELFF.

This chain links TRBV7-8 with TRBJ2-1; possible D gene TRBD2, 6 bases. Between the trimmed V and J ends, which lost 4 bases and 0 bases, there was a span of 13 bases. Germline V CDR1 and CDR2: SGHVS, FQNEAQ. The CDR3 spans 16 residues. CDR3 residues: CASSSGTASSYNEQFF. DNA for the CDR3: TGTGCCAGCAGCTCCGGGACTGCCAGCTCCTACAATGAGCAGTTCTTC.

The chain couples TRBV5-1 to TRBJ1-1; D gene unclear. V was shortened by 0 bases and J by 0 bases, with 9 bases between the two germline ends. The CDR3 covers 15 residues. Germline assignment: CDR1 SGHRS and CDR2 YFSETQ. The CDR3 sequence: CASSLGGVLNTEAFF. DNA of the CDR3: TGCGCCAGCAGCTTGGGAGGTGTTTTGAACACTGAAGCTTTCTTT.

The rearrangement uses TRBV2 and TRBJ2-1; TRBD1 aligns across 7 bases. The CDR3 extends over 13 amino acids. The germline V gene encodes CDR1 SNHLY and CDR2 FYNNEI. V dropped 6 bases and J dropped 6; count of bases not matched to a gene: 5. CDR3 bases: TGTGCCAGCAGGGACCGGACAGGCAATGAGCAGTTCTTC. Amino acids: CASRDRTGNEQFF.

The chain links TRBV18 to TRBJ2-5; the D is unclear. V lost 4 bases and J 2 bases, leaving 8 bases between the germline ends. The CDR3 runs to 13 residues. CDR1 KGHSH and CDR2 LQKENI come from the germline V gene. CDR3 in DNA: TGTGCCAGCTCACTCATTGCGCAAGAGACCCAGTACTTC. Translated: CASSLIAQETQYF.

V gene TRBV5-8 combines with J gene TRBJ1-3; 9 bases agree with TRBD1. Trimming at V came to 3 bases and at J to 8 bases, leaving 6 bases not matched to a gene. Germline-derived CDR1 and CDR2 are SGHTS and YDEGEE. This CDR3 contains 14 residues. The CDR3 DNA follows: TGTGCCAGCAGCTCCGGGACAGGGAGAGACACCATATATTTT. Its translation is CASSSGTGRDTIYF.

The chain combines TRBV9 with TRBJ2-1; D remains unclear. V was trimmed by 0 bases and J by 4 bases, leaving 5 bases between them. The CDR3 runs to 13 residues. Germline values: CDR1 SGDLS, CDR2 YYNGEE. CDR3 region: CASSVDSYNEQFF. The CDR3 nucleotides are TGTGCCAGCAGCGTAGATAGTTACAATGAGCAGTTCTTC.